This entry features one TCR beta chain sequence. This specimen belongs to a study of OX40 agonist ivuxolimab in advanced cancers. The CDR3 covers 14 residues. The V and J ends lost 0 bases and 3 bases respectively, with 10 bases between them. Germline CDR1 SGDLS, CDR2 YYNGEE. Autoimmune disease history or systemic immunosuppression led to patient exclusion. Assay used: immunoSEQ multiplex PCR; TCRdb lists only in-frame clones, some missing. This sample has tens of thousands of clones, with around 83% found just once. This clonotype originated in an adult with an advanced solid tumor such as melanoma, head and neck, liver or kidney cancer. The sequences come from CD4+ or CD8+ T cells sorted from blood, collected in a trial of the OX40 agonist ivuxolimab. The gene calls are TRBV9 and TRBJ2-7; D call uncertain. In DNA form, the CDR3 reads TGTGCCAGCAGCGTAGTCGGCGAAAGCTACGAGCAGTACTTC. Translating it yields CASSVVGESYEQYF.